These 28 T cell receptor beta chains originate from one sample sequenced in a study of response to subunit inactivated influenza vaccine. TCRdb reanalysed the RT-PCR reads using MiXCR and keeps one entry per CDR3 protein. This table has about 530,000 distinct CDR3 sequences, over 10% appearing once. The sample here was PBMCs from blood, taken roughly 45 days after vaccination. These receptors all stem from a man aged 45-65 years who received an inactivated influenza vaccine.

Here the CDR3 DNA reads TGTGCCAGCAGCCCGACGACAGTAAACTATGGCTACACCTTC. Amino acid sequence: CASSPTTVNYGYTF. This chain joins TRBV9 and TRBJ1-2; the D gene is possibly TRBD1 (5 bases). Germline-derived CDR1 and CDR2 are SGDLS and YYNGEE. With 4 bases removed from V and 2 bases from J, the gap between germline ends came to 12 bases. There are 14 residues in the CDR3.

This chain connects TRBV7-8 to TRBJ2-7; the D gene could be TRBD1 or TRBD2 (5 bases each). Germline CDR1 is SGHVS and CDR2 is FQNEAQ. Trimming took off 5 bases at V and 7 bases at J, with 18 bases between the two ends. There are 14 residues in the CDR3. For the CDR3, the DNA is TGTGCCAGCAGCGTAGGTCCCGGGGCCGGGGAGCAGTACTTC. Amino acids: CASSVGPGAGEQYF.

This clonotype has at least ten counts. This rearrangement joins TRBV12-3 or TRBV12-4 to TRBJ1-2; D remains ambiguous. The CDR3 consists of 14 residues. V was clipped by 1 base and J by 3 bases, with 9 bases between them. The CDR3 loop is CASSLGQRDYGYTF. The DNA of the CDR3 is TGTGCCAGCAGTTTAGGTCAGAGAGACTATGGCTACACCTTC.

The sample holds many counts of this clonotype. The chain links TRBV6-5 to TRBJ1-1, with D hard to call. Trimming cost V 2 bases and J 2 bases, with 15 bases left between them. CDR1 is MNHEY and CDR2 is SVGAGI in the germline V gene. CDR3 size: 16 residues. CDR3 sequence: CASSYRVASLNTEAFF. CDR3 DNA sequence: TGTGCCAGCAGTTACAGGGTAGCTTCCCTAAACACTGAAGCTTTCTTT.

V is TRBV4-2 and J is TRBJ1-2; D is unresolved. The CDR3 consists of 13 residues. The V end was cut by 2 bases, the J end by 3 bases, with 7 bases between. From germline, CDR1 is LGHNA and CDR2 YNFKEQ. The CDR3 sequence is CASSQPPDYGYTF. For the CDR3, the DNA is TGTGCCAGCAGCCAACCACCAGACTATGGCTACACCTTC.

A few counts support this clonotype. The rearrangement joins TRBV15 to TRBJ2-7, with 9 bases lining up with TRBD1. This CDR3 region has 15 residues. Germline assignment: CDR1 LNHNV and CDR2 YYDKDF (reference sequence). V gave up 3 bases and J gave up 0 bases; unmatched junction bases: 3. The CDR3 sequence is CATSSGQGISYEQYF. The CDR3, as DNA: TGTGCCACCAGCAGCGGACAGGGGATCTCCTACGAGCAGTACTTC.

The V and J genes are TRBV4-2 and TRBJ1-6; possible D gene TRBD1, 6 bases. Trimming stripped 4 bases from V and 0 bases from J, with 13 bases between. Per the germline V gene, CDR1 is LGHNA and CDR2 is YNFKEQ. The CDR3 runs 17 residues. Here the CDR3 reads CASSLTGRSSYNSPLHF. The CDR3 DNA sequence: TGTGCCAGCAGCCTCACAGGGCGTAGCTCCTATAATTCACCCCTCCACTTT.

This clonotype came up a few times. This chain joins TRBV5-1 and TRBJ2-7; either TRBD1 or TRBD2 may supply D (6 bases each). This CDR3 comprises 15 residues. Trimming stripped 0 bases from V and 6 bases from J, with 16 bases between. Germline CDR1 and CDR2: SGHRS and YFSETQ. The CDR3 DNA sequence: TGCGCCAGCAGCTTGGTGACAGGAGGGCTGGCCGAGCAGTACTTC. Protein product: CASSLVTGGLAEQYF.

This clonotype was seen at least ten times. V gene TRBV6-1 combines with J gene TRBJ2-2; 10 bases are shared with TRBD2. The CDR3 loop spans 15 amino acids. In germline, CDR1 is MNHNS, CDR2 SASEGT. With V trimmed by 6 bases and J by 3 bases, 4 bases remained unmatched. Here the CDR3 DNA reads TGTGCCAGCAGCCTGCTAGCGGGAGACACCGGGGAGCTGTTTTTT. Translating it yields CASSLLAGDTGELFF.

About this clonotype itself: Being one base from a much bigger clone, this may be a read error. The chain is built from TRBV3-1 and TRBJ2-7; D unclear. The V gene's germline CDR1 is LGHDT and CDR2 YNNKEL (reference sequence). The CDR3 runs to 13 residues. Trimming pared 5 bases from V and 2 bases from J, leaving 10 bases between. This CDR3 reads CASSAGIPYEQYF. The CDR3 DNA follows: TGTGCCAGCAGCGCTGGAATCCCCTACGAGCAGTACTTC.

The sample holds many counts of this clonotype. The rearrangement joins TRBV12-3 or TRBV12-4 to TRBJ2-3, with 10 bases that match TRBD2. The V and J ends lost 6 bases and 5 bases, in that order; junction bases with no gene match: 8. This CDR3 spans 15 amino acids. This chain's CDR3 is CASRRSGRREDTQYF. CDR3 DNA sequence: TGTGCCAGCAGGCGTAGCGGGAGGCGTGAAGATACGCAGTATTTT.

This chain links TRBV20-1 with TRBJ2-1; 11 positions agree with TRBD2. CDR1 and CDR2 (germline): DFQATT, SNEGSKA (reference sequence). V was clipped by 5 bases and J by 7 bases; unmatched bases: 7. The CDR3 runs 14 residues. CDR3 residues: CSASGLAARNEQFF. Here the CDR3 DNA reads TGCAGTGCTTCGGGACTAGCGGCCCGTAATGAGCAGTTCTTC.

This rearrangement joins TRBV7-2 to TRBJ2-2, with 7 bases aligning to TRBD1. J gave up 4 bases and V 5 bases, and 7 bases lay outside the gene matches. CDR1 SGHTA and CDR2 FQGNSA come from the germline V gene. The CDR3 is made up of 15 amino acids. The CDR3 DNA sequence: TGTGCCAGCAGCCTGACAGGGAAGGGCACCGGGGAGCTGTTTTTT. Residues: CASSLTGKGTGELFF.

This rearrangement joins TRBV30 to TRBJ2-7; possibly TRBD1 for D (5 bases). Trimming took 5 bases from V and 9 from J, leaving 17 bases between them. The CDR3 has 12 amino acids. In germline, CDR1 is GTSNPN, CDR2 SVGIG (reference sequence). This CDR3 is CAWAGHGTSQYF. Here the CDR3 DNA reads TGTGCCTGGGCCGGACACGGAACCTCGCAGTACTTC.

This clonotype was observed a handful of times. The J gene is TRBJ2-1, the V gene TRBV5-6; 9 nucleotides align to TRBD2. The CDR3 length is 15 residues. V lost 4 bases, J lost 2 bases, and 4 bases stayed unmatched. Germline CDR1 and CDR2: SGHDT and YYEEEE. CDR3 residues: CASSPRTSAYNEQFF. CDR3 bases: TGTGCCAGCAGCCCGAGGACTAGCGCCTACAATGAGCAGTTCTTC.

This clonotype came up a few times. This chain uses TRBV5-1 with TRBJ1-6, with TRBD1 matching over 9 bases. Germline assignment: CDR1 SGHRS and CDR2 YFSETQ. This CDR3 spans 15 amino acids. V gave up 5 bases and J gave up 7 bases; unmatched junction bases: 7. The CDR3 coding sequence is TGCGCCAGCAGGGCCGGGACAGGGTTCAATTCACCCCTCCACTTT. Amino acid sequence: CASRAGTGFNSPLHF.

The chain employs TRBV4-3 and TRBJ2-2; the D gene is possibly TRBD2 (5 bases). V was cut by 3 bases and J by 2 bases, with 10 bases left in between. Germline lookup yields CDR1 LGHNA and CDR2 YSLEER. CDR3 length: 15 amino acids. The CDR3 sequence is CASSQRVFNTGELFF. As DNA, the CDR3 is TGCGCCAGCAGCCAGCGGGTCTTCAACACCGGGGAGCTGTTTTTT.

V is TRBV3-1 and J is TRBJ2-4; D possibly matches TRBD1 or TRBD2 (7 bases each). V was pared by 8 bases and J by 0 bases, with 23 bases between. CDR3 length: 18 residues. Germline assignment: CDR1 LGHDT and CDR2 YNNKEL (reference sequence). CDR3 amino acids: CASCSDREGDLAKNIQYF. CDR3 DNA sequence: TGTGCCAGCTGTTCCGACAGGGAGGGAGACTTAGCCAAAAACATTCAGTACTTC.

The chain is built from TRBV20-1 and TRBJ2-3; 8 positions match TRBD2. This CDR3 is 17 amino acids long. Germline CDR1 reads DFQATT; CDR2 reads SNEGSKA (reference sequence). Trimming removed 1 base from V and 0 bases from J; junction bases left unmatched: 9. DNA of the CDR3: TGCAGTGCTAGAGGACCGGGACTAGTTGGGAGCACAGATACGCAGTATTTT. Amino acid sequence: CSARGPGLVGSTDTQYF.

CDR3 sequence: CAWRPETSGLYNEQFF. The DNA for the CDR3 is TGTGCCTGGAGACCCGAAACTAGCGGGCTCTACAATGAGCAGTTCTTC. The chain has TRBV30 and TRBJ2-1; 9 bases align to TRBD2. The J segment lost 3 bases and the V segment lost 3 bases, leaving 9 bases of the junction unmatched. CDR1 and CDR2 from the germline V gene are GTSNPN and SVGIG (reference sequence). The CDR3 has 16 amino acids.

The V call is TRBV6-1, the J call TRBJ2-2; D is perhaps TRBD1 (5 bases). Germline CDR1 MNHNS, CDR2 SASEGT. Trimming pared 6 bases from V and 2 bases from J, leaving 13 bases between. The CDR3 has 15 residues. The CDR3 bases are TGTGCCAGCAGATCCACGACAGTAAACACCGGGGAGCTGTTTTTT. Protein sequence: CASRSTTVNTGELFF.

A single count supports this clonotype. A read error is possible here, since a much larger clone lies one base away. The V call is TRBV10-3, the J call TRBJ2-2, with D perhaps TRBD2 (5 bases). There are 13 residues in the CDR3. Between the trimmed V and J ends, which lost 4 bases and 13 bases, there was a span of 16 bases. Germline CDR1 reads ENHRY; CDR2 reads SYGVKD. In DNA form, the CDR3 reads TGTGCCATCAGTGTTGGAGGTCAGGTGGGGCTGTTTTTT. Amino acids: CAISVGGQVGLFF.

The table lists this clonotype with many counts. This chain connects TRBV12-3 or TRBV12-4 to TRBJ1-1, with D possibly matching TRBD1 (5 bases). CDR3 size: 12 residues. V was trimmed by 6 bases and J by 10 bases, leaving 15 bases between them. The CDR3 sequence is CASREGTLGAFF. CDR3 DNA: TGTGCCAGCAGGGAGGGGACCCTCGGAGCTTTCTTT.

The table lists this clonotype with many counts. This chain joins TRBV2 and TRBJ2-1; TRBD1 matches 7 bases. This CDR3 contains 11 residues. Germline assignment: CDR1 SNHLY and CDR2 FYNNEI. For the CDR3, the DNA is TGTGCGATACAGGGGAACAATGAGCAGTTCTTC. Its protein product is CAIQGNNEQFF.

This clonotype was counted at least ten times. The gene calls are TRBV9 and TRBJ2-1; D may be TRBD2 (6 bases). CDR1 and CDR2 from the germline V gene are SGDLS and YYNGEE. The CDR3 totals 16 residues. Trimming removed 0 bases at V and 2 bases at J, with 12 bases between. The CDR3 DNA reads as TGTGCCAGCAGCGTAGTAGCGGATCCTACCTACAATGAGCAGTTCTTC. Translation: CASSVVADPTYNEQFF.

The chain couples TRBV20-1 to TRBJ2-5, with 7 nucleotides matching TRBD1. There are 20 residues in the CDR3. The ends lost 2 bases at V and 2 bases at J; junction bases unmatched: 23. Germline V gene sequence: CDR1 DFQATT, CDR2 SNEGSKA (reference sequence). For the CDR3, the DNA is TGCAGTGCTAGACTCTATACAGGGGTCTCGAAGCACACTCGACAAGAGACCCAGTACTTC. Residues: CSARLYTGVSKHTRQETQYF.

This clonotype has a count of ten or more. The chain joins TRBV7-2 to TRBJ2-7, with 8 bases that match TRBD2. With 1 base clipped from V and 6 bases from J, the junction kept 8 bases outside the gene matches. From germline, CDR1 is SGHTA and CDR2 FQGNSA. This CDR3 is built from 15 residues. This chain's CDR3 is CASSLEGLGMFEQYF. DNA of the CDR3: TGTGCCAGCAGCTTAGAGGGACTAGGGATGTTCGAGCAGTACTTC.

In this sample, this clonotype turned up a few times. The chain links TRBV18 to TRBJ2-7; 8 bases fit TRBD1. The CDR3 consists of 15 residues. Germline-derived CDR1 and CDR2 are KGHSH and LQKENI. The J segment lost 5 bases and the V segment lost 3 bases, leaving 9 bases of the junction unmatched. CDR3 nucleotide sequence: TGTGCCAGCTCACCCCCCCAGGGGGCGCGAAACGAGCAGTACTTC. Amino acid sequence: CASSPPQGARNEQYF.